The following is a TCR beta chain sequence with its context. What it recognizes is unknown. This specimen belongs to a study of T cell repertoires in cytomegalovirus infection. Study-wide results and limits: HLA-C-restricted, CMV-specific TCR beta clonotypes were dominant ex vivo.

The germline V gene encodes CDR1 LNHNV and CDR2 YYDKDF (reference sequence). There are 16 residues in the CDR3. V was shortened by 0 bases and J by 1 base, with 12 bases between the two germline ends. TCRdb re-called the reads with MiXCR, one entry per CDR3 protein. The table lists roughly 220,000 distinct CDR3 sequences, about 40% of them singletons. Source: CD8+ T cells from cultured PBMCs, taken from culture after CMV antigen stimulation. This chain joins TRBV15 and TRBJ1-1, with D unclear. The source of this sequence is a human donor in good health (CMV status not recorded). Some clones in this sample may be carry-over from other donors' samples. CDR3 coding DNA: TGTGCCACCAGCAGAGATTGGCGTGGGTGGAACACTGAAGCTTTCTTT. It codes for CATSRDWRGWNTEAFF.